What follows describes a single T cell receptor (beta chain). The sample originates from a study of early T cells in non-severe SARS-CoV-2 infection. One entry per CDR3 protein results from TCRdb running MiXCR on the 5' RACE reads. Of around 110,000 distinct CDR3 sequences listed, 11% were seen once; the top ten hold roughly 7.1%. Germline CDR1 MNHEY, CDR2 SVGAGI. The V and J ends lost 6 bases and 4 bases, in that order; junction bases with no gene match: 5. The CDR3 totals 14 residues. The TCR comes from an adult who was a healthcare worker with PCR-confirmed SARS-CoV-2 infection or an uninfected control (not recorded which). The J gene is TRBJ1-5, the V gene TRBV6-5; the match to TRBD1 covers 8 bases. Material for sequencing was whole blood. The CDR3 loop is CASRDQGANQPQHF. CDR3 bases: TGTGCCAGCAGAGATCAGGGGGCGAATCAGCCCCAGCATTTT.